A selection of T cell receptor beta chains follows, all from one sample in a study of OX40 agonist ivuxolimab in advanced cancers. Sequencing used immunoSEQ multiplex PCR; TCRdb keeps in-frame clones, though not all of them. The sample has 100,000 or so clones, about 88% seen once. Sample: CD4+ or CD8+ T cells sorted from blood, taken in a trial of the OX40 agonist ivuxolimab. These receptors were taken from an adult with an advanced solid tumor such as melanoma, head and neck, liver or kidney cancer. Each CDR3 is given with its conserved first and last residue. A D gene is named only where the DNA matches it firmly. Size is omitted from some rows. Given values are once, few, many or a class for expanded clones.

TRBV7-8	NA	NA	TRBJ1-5	TGTGCCAGCAGCTTAAGGGTGCGGGGCGTCGATCAGCCCCAGCATTTT	CASSLRVRGVDQPQHF
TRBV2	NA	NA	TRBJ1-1	TGTGCCAGCAGTGAGACTCTGTACACTGAAGCTTTCTTT	CASSETLYTEAFF
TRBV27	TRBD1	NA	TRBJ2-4	TGTGCCAGCAGTCCACAGGGGGGCAAAAACATTCAGTACTTC	CASSPQGGKNIQYF
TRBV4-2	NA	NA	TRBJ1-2	TGTGCCAGCAACCAAGAAGGGGTCAGCTATGGCTACACCTTC	CASNQEGVSYGYTF
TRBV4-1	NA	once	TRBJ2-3	TGCGCCAGCAGCGCCCGACCGGGACTCCACACAGATACGCAGTATTTT	CASSARPGLHTDTQYF
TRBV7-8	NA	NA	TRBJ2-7	TGTGCCAGCAGCGGAAACAGGAAGGGGTTAGGGATGGAGCAGTACTTC	CASSGNRKGLGMEQYF
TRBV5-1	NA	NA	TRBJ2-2	TGCGCCAGCAGCTTGCGACTCCAAGGCCCCAACACCGGGGAGCTGTTTTTT	CASSLRLQGPNTGELFF
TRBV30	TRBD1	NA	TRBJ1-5	TGTGCCTGGAGGAAAAAAGGGACAGGGAGAGGGAGTCAGCCCCAGCATTTT	CAWRKKGTGRGSQPQHF
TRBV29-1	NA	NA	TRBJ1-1	TGCAGCGTTCTCGCGTTGGGTAACACTGAAGCTTTCTTT	CSVLALGNTEAFF
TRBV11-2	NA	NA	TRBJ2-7	TGTGCCAGCAGCGCCGGAGGGGGATCCTACGAGCAGTACTTC	CASSAGGGSYEQYF
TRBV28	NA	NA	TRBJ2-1	TGTGCCAGCAGTTTAGGGCCTCGCGAGCAGTTCTTC	CASSLGPREQFF
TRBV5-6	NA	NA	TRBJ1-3	TGTGCCAGCAGCGCTACCGGGCTCCACTCTGGAAACACCATATATTTT	CASSATGLHSGNTIYF
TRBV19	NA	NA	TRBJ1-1	TGTGCCAGTAGTCCCCAAGGAGGACAACTGAACACTGAAGCTTTCTTT	CASSPQGGQLNTEAFF
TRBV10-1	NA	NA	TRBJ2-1	TGCGCCAGCAGTGAGGTGGGGAGCTCCTACAATGAGCAGTTCTTC	CASSEVGSSYNEQFF
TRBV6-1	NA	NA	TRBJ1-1	TGTGCCAGCATTGAGCTGAACACTGAAGCTTTCTTT	CASIELNTEAFF
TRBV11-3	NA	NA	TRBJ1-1	TGTGCCAGCAGCTCCGACCAGGGCACTGAAGCTTTCTTT	CASSSDQGTEAFF
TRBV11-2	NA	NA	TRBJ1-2	TGTGCCAGCAGTCGGCAGGCCGGCGTCTCCAAGGGTGGCTACACCTTC	CASSRQAGVSKGGYTF
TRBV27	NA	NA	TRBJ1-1	TGTGCCAGCAGTTTTTCCGGACAGTTTAGAAACACTGAAGCTTTCTTT	CASSFSGQFRNTEAFF
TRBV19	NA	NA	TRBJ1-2	TGTGCCAGTAGCCCGCCGGGGGGTGGCTACACCTTC	CASSPPGGGYTF
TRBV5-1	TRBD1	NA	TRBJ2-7	TGCGCCAGCAGACAATCCCGGGACAGAAATTACGAGCAGTACTTC	CASRQSRDRNYEQYF
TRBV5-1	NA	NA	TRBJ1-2	TGCGCCAGCAGCGGGGGGACTTTAAACTCCTTTGGCTATGGCTACACCTTC	CASSGGTLNSFGYGYTF
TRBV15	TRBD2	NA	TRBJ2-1	TGTGCCACCAGCAGAACGACTAGCGGGACTTCGAATGAGCAGTTCTTC	CATSRTTSGTSNEQFF
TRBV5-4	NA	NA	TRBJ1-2	TGTGCCAGCAGCTTGTGGGGCAGGGGAGGAGGCTATGGCTACACCTTC	CASSLWGRGGGYGYTF
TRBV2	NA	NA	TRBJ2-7	TGTGCCAGCAGTGAAGATGGGACTCTCTACGAGCAGTACTTC	CASSEDGTLYEQYF
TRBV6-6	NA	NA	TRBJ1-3	TGTGCCAGCAGGTCCCGACAGATCTCTGGAAACACCATATATTTT	CASRSRQISGNTIYF
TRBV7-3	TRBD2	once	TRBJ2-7	TGTGCCAGCAGCTTAAGGTTTCCCCGGCAGGATATAGCGGGGCCTACCTACGAGCAGTACTTC	CASSLRFPRQDIAGPTYEQYF
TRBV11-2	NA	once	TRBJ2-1	TGTGCCAGCAGCTTAGGGATAAGTAGTATTCAAGAGCAGTTCTTC	CASSLGISSIQEQFF
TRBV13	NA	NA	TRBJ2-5	TGTGCCAGCAGCGACCAAGGGGAGACCCAGTACTTC	CASSDQGETQYF
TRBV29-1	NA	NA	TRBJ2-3	TGCAGCGTTGTCCCGGGGGATACGCAGTATTTT	CSVVPGDTQYF
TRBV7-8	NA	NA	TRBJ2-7	TGTGCCAGCAGCTTCCGGGACGGAGGGACCTACGAGCAGTACTTC	CASSFRDGGTYEQYF
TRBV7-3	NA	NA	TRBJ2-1	TGTGCCAGCAGCTTCTTGCTAGCGCCTAACAATGAGCAGTTCTTC	CASSFLLAPNNEQFF
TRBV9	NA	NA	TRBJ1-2	TGTGCCAGCAGCGTAGGATTGGGGGACACGAGATTCTTC	CASSVGLGDTRFF
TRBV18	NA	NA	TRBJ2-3	TGTGCCAGCTCACCACTTGGATTCCGGGATACGCAGTATTTT	CASSPLGFRDTQYF
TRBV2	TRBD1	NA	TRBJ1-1	TGTGCCAGCAGAGCTGACAGGGCGAGAGCCACTGAAGCTTTCTTT	CASRADRARATEAFF
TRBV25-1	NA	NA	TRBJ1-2	TGTGCCAGCAGTGAACGGGGGGGACTCTATGGCTACACCTTC	CASSERGGLYGYTF
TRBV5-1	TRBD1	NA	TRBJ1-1	TGCGCCAGCAGCTCACAGGGGGCCGGAACTGAAGCTTTCTTT	CASSSQGAGTEAFF
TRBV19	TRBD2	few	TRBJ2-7	TGTGCCAGTAGTATTCGACTAGCGGGACCATACGAGCAGTACTTC	CASSIRLAGPYEQYF
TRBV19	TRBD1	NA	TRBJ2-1	TGTGCCAGTAGTATTAGCATTGGCGGACAGGGGCGAGATGAGCAGTTCTTC	CASSISIGGQGRDEQFF
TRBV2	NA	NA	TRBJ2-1	TGTGCCAGCAGTGGCAGGGAGAATGAGCAGTTCTTC	CASSGRENEQFF
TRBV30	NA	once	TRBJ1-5	TGTGCCTGGAGTGAAGGCAGGAGGGATCAGCCCCAGCATTTT	CAWSEGRRDQPQHF
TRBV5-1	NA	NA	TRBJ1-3	TGCGCCAGCAGCTTGGAGAGGGGAATCTCTGGAAACACCATATATTTT	CASSLERGISGNTIYF
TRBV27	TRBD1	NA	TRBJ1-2	TGTGCCAGCAAGAAACAGGGGGACGGGTATGGCTACACCTTC	CASKKQGDGYGYTF